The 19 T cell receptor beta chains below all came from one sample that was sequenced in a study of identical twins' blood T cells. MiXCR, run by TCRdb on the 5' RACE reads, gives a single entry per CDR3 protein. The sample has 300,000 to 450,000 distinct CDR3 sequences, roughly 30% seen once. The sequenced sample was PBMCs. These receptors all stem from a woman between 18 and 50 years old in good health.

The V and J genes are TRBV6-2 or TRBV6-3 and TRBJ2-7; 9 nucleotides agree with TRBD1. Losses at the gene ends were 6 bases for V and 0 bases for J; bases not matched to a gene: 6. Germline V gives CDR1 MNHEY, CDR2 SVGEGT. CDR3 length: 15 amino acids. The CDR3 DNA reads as TGTGCCAGCAGGCACAGGGGGCTAAACTCCTACGAGCAGTACTTC. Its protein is CASRHRGLNSYEQYF.

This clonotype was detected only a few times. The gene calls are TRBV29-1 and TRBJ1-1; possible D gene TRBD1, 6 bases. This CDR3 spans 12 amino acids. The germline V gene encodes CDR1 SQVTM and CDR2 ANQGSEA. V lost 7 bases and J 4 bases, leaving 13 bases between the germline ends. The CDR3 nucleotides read TGCAGCGGGGGGTGGACAGCCACTGAAGCTTTCTTT. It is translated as CSGGWTATEAFF.

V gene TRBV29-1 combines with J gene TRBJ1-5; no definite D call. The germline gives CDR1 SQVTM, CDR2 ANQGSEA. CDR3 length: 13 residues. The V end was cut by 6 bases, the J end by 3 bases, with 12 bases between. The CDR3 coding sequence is TGCAGCGTAACGACCTGCCCCAATCAGCCCCAGCATTTT. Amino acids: CSVTTCPNQPQHF.

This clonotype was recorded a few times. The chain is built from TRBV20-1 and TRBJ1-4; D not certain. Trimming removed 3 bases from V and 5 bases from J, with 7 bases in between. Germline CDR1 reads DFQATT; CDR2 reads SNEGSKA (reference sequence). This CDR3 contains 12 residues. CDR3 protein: CSASIRNEKLFF. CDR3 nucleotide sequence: TGCAGTGCTAGTATCAGGAATGAAAAACTGTTTTTT.

In nucleotides, the CDR3 is TGCGCCAGCAGCTTGGCGGCAGGAAGAATCCCTGAAGCTTTCTTT. This encodes CASSLAAGRIPEAFF. J is TRBJ1-1 and V is TRBV5-1; D remains ambiguous. Trimming pared 0 bases from V and 6 bases from J, leaving 15 bases between. In germline, CDR1 is SGHRS, CDR2 YFSETQ. The CDR3 has 15 amino acids.

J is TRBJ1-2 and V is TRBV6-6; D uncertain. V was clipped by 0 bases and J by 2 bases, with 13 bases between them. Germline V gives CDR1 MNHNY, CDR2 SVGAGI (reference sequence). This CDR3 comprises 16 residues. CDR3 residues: CASSYSATDLNYGYTF. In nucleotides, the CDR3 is TGTGCCAGCAGTTACTCGGCGACGGACCTAAACTATGGCTACACCTTC.

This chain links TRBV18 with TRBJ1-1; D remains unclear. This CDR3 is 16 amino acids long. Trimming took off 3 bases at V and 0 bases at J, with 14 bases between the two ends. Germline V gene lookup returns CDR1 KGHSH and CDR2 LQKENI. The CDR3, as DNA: TGTGCCAGCTCACCCGATAAGGCCTACATGAACACTGAAGCTTTCTTT. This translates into CASSPDKAYMNTEAFF. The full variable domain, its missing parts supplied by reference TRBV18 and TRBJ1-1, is NAGVMQNPRHLVRRRGQEARLRCSPMKGHSHVYWYRQLPEEGLKFMVYLQKENIIDESGMPKERFSAEFPKEGPSILRIQQVVRGDSAAYFCASSPDKAYMNTEAFFGQGTRLTVV.

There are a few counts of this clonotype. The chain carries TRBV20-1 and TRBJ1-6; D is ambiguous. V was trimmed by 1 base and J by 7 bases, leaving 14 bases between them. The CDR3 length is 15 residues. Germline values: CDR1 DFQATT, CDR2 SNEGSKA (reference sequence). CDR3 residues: CSARAENLPNSPLHF. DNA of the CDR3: TGCAGTGCTAGAGCGGAGAATTTACCAAATTCACCCCTCCACTTT.

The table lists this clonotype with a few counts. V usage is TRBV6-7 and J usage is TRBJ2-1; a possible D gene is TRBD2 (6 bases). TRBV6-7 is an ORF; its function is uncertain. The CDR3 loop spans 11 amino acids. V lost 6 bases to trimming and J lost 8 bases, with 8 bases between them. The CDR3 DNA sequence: TGTGCCAGCAGAATAGCGGATGAGCAGTTCTTC. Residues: CASRIADEQFF.

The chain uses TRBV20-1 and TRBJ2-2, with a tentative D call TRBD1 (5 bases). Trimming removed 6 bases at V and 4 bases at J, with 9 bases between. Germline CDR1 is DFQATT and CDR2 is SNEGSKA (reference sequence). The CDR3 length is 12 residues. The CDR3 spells CSAAGITGELFF. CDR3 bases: TGCAGTGCCGCAGGGATCACCGGGGAGCTGTTTTTT.

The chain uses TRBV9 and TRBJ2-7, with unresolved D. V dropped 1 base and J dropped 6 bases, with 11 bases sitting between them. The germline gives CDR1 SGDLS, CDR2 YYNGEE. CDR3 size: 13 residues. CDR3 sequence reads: CASSVSIGSEQYF. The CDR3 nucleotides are TGTGCCAGCAGCGTATCAATAGGGTCCGAGCAGTACTTC.

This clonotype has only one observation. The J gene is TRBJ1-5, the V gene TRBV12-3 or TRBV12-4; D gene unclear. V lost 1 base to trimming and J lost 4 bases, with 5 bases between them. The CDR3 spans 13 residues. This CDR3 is CASSLGWNQPQHF. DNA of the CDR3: TGTGCCAGCAGTTTAGGGTGGAATCAGCCCCAGCATTTT.

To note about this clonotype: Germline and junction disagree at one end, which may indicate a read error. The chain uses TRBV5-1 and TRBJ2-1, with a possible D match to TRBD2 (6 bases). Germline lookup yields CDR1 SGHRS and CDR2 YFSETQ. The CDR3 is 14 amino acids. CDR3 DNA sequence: TGTGCCAGCAGCTTGGAGGGAGACGGCAATGAGCAGTTCTTC. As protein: CASSLEGDGNEQFF.

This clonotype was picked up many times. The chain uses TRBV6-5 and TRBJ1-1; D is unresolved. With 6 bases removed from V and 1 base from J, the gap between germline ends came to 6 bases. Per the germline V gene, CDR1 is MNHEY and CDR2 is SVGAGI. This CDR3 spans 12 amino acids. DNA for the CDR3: TGTGCCAGCAGCCCCCAGAACACTGAAGCTTTCTTT. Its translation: CASSPQNTEAFF.

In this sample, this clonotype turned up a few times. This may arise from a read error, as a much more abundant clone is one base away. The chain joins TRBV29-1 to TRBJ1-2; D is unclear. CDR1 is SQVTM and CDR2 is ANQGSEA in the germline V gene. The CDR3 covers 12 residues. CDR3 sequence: CSVLTDYYGYAF. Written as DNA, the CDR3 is TGCAGCGTCCTGACGGATTACTATGGCTACGCCTTC.

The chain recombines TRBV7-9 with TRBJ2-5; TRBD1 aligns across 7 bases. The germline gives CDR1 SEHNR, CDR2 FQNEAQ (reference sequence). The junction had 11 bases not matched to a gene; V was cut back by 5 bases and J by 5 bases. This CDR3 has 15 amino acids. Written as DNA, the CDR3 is TGTGCCAGCAGCCCGTCCGACAGGGATGTGGAGACCCAGTACTTC. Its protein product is CASSPSDRDVETQYF.

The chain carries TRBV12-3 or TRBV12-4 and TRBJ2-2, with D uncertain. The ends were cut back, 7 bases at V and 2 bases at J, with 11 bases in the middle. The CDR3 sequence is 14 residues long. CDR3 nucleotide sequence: TGTGCCAGCACACCCCGGGCCAACACCGGGGAGCTGTTTTTT. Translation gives CASTPRANTGELFF.

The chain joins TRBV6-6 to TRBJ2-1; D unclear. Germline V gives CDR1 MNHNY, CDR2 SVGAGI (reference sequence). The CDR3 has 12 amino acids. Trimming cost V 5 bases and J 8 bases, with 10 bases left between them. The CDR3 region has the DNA TGTGCCAGCAGTCCTCTCGGATATGAGCAGTTCTTC. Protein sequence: CASSPLGYEQFF.

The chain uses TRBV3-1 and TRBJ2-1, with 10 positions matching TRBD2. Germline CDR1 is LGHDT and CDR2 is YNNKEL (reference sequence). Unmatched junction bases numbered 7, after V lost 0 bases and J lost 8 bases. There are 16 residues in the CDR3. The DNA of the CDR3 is TGTGCCAGCAGCCAAGATCCGAGCGGGGGGGTTTATGAGCAGTTCTTC. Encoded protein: CASSQDPSGGVYEQFF.